These T cell receptor beta chains were read from a single sample in a study of T cell clonotyping in hematopoietic cell transplantation. Some clones are missing from TCRdb's copy, which holds only in-frame ones; the method was immunoSEQ multiplex PCR. Among approximately 41,000 clones listed, roughly 96% were seen once. Sequencing input: peripheral blood mononuclear cells. The receptor source for this set is a man younger than 45 in good health. Some clones in this sample may be carry-over from other donors' samples. Both conserved end residues are part of each CDR3. A D gene is named only where the DNA matches it firmly. Only part of the rows carry a size: once, few, many, or a class if the clone is expanded.

j_call cdr3_length d_call v_call clone_size cdr3_aa cdr3_nt
TRBJ1-2 14 . TRBV4-2 . CASSLNREDYGYTF TGTGCCAGCAGCCTGAATAGGGAGGACTATGGCTACACCTTC
TRBJ2-5 15 . TRBV9 . CASSPSGGLQETQYF TGTGCCAGCAGCCCGAGTGGGGGACTCCAAGAGACCCAGTACTTC
TRBJ1-4 13 . TRBV14 . CASRTATNEKLFF TGTGCCAGCAGGACAGCAACTAATGAAAAACTGTTTTTT
TRBJ1-3 19 . TRBV4-3 . CASSQDAGAPGYSGNTIYF TGCGCCAGCAGCCAAGATGCCGGGGCCCCGGGGTACTCTGGAAACACCATATATTTT
TRBJ1-4 16 TRBD1 TRBV5-1 . CASSPGTGAPNEKLFF TGCGCCAGCAGTCCCGGGACAGGGGCCCCAAATGAAAAACTGTTTTTT
TRBJ2-6 17 . TRBV29-1 . CSVEFWSRGLGANVLTF TGCAGCGTTGAATTTTGGTCGAGGGGACTCGGGGCCAACGTCCTGACTTTC
TRBJ2-3 16 TRBD2 TRBV4-1 . CASSPTTSGDTDTQYF TGCGCCAGCAGCCCTACGACTAGCGGGGACACAGATACGCAGTATTTT
TRBJ2-5 13 . TRBV6-6 . CASRSQGTETQYF TGTGCCAGCAGATCCCAGGGTACGGAGACCCAGTACTTC
TRBJ2-3 16 . TRBV6-6 . CASSYSGAGGTDTQYF TGTGCCAGCAGTTACTCCGGGGCCGGGGGAACAGATACGCAGTATTTT
TRBJ2-7 13 . TRBV7-9 once CASSPQDSYEQYF TGTGCCAGCAGCCCACAGGACAGTTACGAGCAGTACTTC
TRBJ1-2 15 . TRBV5-1 . CASSLEGGSTSGYTF TGCGCCAGCAGCTTGGAGGGGGGAAGCACGAGCGGCTACACCTTC
TRBJ1-1 13 TRBD1 TRBV11-3 . CASSVRDRDEAFF TGTGCCAGCAGCGTCCGGGACAGGGATGAAGCTTTCTTT
TRBJ2-7 13 . TRBV14 . CASSHDAASEQYF TGTGCCAGCAGCCATGACGCGGCGAGTGAGCAGTACTTC
TRBJ2-3 15 . TRBV7-6 . CASSLSPQHSDTQYF TGTGCCAGCAGCTTATCCCCCCAGCATTCAGATACGCAGTATTTT
TRBJ2-7 13 . TRBV7-2 . CASSRPSLYEQYF TGTGCCAGCAGCCGTCCCTCGCTCTACGAGCAGTACTTC
TRBJ2-1 13 . TRBV4-3 . CASSATSNNEQFF TGCGCCAGCAGTGCGACTTCCAACAATGAGCAGTTCTTC
TRBJ1-6 17 . TRBV13 . CASSLGEGSSYNSPLHF TGTGCCAGCAGCTTAGGCGAAGGGAGCTCCTATAATTCACCCCTCCACTTT
TRBJ1-1 14 . TRBV30 . CAWSVVGLNTEAFF TGTGCCTGGAGTGTGGTAGGCCTGAACACTGAAGCTTTCTTT
TRBJ2-3 15 . TRBV6-1 . CASSEGRARLDTQYF TGTGCCAGCAGTGAGGGGCGGGCCCGGCTGGATACGCAGTATTTT
TRBJ2-7 15 . TRBV4-1 . CASRFLAESSYEQYF TGCGCCAGCAGATTTTTAGCGGAAAGCTCCTACGAGCAGTACTTC
TRBJ2-2 15 . TRBV7-9 . CASSLATRVAGELFF TGTGCCAGCAGCTTAGCCACCAGGGTCGCCGGGGAGCTGTTTTTT
TRBJ2-3 16 TRBD1 TRBV5-6 . CASSFPGTGVTDTQYF TGTGCCAGCAGCTTCCCAGGGACAGGGGTCACAGATACGCAGTATTTT
TRBJ2-3 16 TRBD1 TRBV6-5 . CASSYIRTGGADTQYF TGTGCCAGCAGTTACATTCGGACAGGGGGCGCAGATACGCAGTATTTT
TRBJ2-3 13 . TRBV6-1 . CASRTGATDTQYF TGTGCCAGCAGAACGGGGGCCACAGATACGCAGTATTTT
TRBJ2-3 15 . TRBV9 . CASTVGGGYGDTQYF TGTGCCAGCACCGTAGGTGGAGGGTACGGGGATACGCAGTATTTT
TRBJ2-4 10 . TRBV4-2 once CAPGVAGGYF TGTGCCCCAGGGGTGGCTGGGGGGTACTTC
TRBJ2-4 13 TRBD2 TRBV9 once CASSGSGGHIQYF TGTGCCAGCAGCGGGTCGGGAGGGCACATTCAGTACTTC
TRBJ1-1 13 . TRBV29-1 . CSVVTTANTEAFF TGCAGCGTTGTGACGACCGCTAACACTGAAGCTTTCTTT
TRBJ2-3 16 TRBD2 TRBV27 . CASSLLRREAPDTQYF TGTGCCAGCAGTTTATTACGGCGGGAGGCTCCAGATACGCAGTATTTT
TRBJ2-3 15 . TRBV6-1 . CASSDGGSETDTQYF TGTGCCAGCAGTGACGGGGGATCCGAGACAGATACGCAGTATTTT
TRBJ1-5 15 . TRBV19 . CASSIGGTLNQPQHF TGTGCCAGTAGTATAGGAGGGACACTCAATCAGCCCCAGCATTTT
TRBJ1-2 16 . TRBV15 . CATSRDLIRGNYGYTF TGTGCCACCAGCAGAGATCTCATTAGGGGAAACTATGGCTACACCTTC
TRBJ2-7 16 TRBD2 TRBV11-3 . CASSLFPTSGSGEQYF TGTGCCAGCAGCCTCTTCCCCACTAGCGGAAGCGGCGAGCAGTACTTC
TRBJ2-3 17 . TRBV27 once CASRVLGGPGGTDTQYF TGTGCCAGCCGCGTTCTAGGGGGGCCGGGCGGCACAGATACGCAGTATTTT
TRBJ1-2 12 . TRBV11-2 once CASSVAQLGYTF TGTGCCAGCAGCGTGGCACAGTTAGGCTACACCTTC
TRBJ2-1 14 TRBD2 TRBV2 . CASRTSGLYNEQFF TGTGCCAGCCGGACTAGCGGACTCTACAATGAGCAGTTCTTC
TRBJ2-2 13 . TRBV29-1 . CSVRMGGTGELFF TGCAGCGTTCGAATGGGCGGTACCGGGGAGCTGTTTTTT
TRBJ2-5 15 . TRBV11-2 . CASSLEFTGLETQYF TGTGCCAGCAGCTTAGAATTTACTGGGTTAGAGACCCAGTACTTC
TRBJ2-5 15 . TRBV4-1 once CASSQPDASPETQYF TGCGCCAGCAGCCAGCCGGATGCCAGCCCAGAGACCCAGTACTTC
TRBJ1-1 15 . TRBV6-5 once CASTPSMNIRTEAFF TGTGCCAGCACCCCTTCGATGAACATTCGAACTGAAGCTTTCTTT
TRBJ2-7 15 TRBD2 TRBV5-4 . CASSPSGSSSYEQYF TGTGCCAGCAGCCCTAGCGGGTCCAGCTCCTACGAGCAGTACTTC
TRBJ1-5 13 TRBD1 TRBV2 . CASSRDSNQPQHF TGTGCCAGCAGTCGGGACAGTAATCAGCCCCAGCATTTT
TRBJ2-3 16 TRBD1 TRBV7-3 . CASSSRQGPGSDTQYF TGTGCCAGCAGCTCTAGACAGGGGCCGGGGTCAGATACGCAGTATTTT
TRBJ2-3 16 TRBD2 TRBV2 . CASSEGSGANTDTQYF TGTGCCAGCAGTGAAGGTAGCGGGGCGAACACAGATACGCAGTATTTT
TRBJ2-3 16 TRBD2 TRBV9 . CASSVGFSGRTDTQYF TGTGCCAGCAGCGTAGGTTTTAGCGGGAGGACAGATACGCAGTATTTT
TRBJ2-7 14 TRBD1 TRBV5-8 . CASSSSGTGREQYF TGTGCCAGCAGCTCGTCCGGGACAGGTAGGGAGCAGTACTTC
TRBJ2-1 16 . TRBV7-9 . CASSTELRDVYNEQFF TGTGCCAGCAGCACGGAACTCCGCGACGTCTACAATGAGCAGTTCTTC
TRBJ1-1 11 . TRBV19 . CASSRTFEAFF TGTGCCAGTAGTCGGACATTTGAAGCTTTCTTT
TRBJ2-7 14 . TRBV18 . CASSLEFSSYEQYF TGTGCCAGCTCTCTCGAGTTCTCCTCCTACGAGCAGTACTTC
TRBJ2-1 14 . TRBV7-6 . CASTPLGTVDEQFF TGTGCCAGCACCCCCTTGGGGACCGTGGATGAGCAGTTCTTC
TRBJ1-1 14 . TRBV19 . CASSITGQGTEAFF TGTGCCAGTAGTATAACAGGTCAGGGCACTGAAGCTTTCTTT